This T cell receptor beta chain was sequenced for a study of blood T cell repertoires in COVID-19. Turning to the study itself: Samples of COVID-19 (acute and convalescent) were obtained from the United States, Italy and Spain.

Produced via immunoSEQ multiplex PCR; TCRdb's table is partial and in-frame only. The sample has more than 150,000 clones; 94% are singletons. While infection was still active, Seattle patients were enrolled and then followed longitudinally. This clone was seen only once. Germline V gene data show CDR1 as SGDLS and CDR2 as YYNGEE. The V end lost 0 bases, the J end lost 2 bases, and 12 bases lay between the germline ends. This CDR3 region has 15 residues. Sequencing was done on a sample of peripheral blood. The chain recombines TRBV9 with TRBJ2-7; no clear D. This TCR came from a man younger than 45 with COVID-19, enrolled during active disease. The CDR3 DNA reads TGTGCCAGCAGCGTAGGGTCCGGGTTGGCCTACGAGCAGTACTTC. Protein sequence: CASSVGSGLAYEQYF.